The clone carrying this T cell receptor (beta chain) was seen more than once but under ten times. Its antigen is still unknown. A J-beta primer mix and a sample-barcoded 5' primer were used in a second PCR of about 7 to 12 cycles. From the 5' RACE reads, TCRdb called clonotypes with MiXCR, one entry per CDR3 protein. The sample includes 1.5 million to 2 million distinct CDR3 sequences, roughly two fifths of them seen just once. The data were taken from a study of blood T cells in healthy people across ages. Study observations and caveats: The fall in TCR beta diversity per million T cells was roughly linear with age. Strong correlation linked observed beta diversity and percent naive T cells.

The study isolated at least 6.5 million PBMCs from each sample. The extraction recovered at least 6 micrograms of total RNA per sample. The germline V gene encodes CDR1 DFQATT and CDR2 SNEGSKA (reference sequence). The CDR3 length is 15 residues. V lost 6 bases to trimming and J lost 5 bases, with 21 bases between them. Sequenced: blood. The sequence was collected from a human donor in good health. J is TRBJ2-3 and V is TRBV20-1; D is possibly TRBD2 (6 bases). CDR3 coding DNA: TGCAGTGCCCCCGCGGGGCTAGCGAACGGAGATACGCAGTATTTT. It translates to CSAPAGLANGDTQYF.